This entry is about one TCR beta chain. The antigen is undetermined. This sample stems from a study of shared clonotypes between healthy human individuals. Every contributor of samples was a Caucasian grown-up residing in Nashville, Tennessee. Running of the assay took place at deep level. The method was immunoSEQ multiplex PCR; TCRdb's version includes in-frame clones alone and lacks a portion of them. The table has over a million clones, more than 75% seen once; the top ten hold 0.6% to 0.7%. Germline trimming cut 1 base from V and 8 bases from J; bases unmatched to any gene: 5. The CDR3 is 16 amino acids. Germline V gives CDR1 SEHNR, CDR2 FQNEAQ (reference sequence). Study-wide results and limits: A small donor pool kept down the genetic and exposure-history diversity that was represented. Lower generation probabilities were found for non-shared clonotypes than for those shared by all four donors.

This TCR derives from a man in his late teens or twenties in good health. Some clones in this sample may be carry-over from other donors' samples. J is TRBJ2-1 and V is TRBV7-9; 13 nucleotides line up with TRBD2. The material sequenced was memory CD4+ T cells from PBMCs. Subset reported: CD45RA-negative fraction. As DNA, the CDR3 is TGTGCCAGCAGCTTAGGACTAGCGGGAGGAGTCGATGAGCAGTTCTTC. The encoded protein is CASSLGLAGGVDEQFF.